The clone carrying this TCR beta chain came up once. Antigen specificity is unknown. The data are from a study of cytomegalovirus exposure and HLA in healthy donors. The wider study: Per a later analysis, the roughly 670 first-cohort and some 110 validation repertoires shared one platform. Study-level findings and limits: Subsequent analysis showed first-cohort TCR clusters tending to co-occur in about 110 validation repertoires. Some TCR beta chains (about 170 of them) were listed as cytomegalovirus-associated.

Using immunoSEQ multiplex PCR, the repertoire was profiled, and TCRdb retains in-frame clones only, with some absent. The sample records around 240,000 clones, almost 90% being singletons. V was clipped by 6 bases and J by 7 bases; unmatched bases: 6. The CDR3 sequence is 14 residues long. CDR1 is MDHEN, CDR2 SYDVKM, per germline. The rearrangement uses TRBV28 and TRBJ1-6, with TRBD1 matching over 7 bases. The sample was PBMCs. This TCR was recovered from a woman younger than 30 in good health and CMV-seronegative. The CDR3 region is CASRSGTVNSPLHF. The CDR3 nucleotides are TGTGCCAGCAGGTCCGGGACAGTCAATTCACCCCTCCACTTT. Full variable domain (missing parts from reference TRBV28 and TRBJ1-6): DVKVTQSSRYLVKRTGEKVFLECVQDMDHENMFWYRQDPGLGLRLIYFSYDVKMKEKGDIPEGYSVSREKKERFSLILESASTNQTSMYLCASRSGTVNSPLHFGNGTRLTVT.